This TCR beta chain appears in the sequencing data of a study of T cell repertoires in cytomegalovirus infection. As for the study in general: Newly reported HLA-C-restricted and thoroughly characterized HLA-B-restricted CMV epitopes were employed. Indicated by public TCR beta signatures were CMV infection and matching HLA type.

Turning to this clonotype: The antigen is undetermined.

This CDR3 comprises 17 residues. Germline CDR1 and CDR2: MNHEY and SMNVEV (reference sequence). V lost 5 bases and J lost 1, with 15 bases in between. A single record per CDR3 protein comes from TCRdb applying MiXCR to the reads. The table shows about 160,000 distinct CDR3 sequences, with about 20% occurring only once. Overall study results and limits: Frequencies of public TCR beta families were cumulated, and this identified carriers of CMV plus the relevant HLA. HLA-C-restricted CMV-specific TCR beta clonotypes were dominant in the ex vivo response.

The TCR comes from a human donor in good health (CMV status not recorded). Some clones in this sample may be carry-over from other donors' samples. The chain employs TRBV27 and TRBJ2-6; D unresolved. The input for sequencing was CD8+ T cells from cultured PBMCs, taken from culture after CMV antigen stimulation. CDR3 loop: CASSAQHAPSGANVLTF. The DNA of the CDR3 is TGTGCCAGCAGTGCCCAACACGCGCCGTCTGGGGCCAACGTCCTGACTTTC.